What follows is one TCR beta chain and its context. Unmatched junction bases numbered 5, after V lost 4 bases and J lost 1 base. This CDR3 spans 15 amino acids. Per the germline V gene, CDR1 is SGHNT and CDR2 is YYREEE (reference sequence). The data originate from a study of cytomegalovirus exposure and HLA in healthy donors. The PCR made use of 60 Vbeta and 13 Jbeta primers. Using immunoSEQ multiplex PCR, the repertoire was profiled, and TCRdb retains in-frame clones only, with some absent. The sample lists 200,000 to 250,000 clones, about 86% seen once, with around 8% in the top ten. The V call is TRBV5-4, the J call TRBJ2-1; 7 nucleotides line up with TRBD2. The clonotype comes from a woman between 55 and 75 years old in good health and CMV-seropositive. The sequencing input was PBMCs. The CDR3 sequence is CASSPLRGSYNEQFF. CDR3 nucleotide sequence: TGTGCCAGCAGCCCCCTGCGGGGGTCCTACAATGAGCAGTTCTTC. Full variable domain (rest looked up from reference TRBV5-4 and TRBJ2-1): ETGVTQSPTHLIKTRGQQVTLRCSSQSGHNTVSWYQQALGQGPQFIFQYYREEENGRGNFPPRFSGLQFPNYSSELNVNALELDDSALYLCASSPLRGSYNEQFFGPGTRLTVL.